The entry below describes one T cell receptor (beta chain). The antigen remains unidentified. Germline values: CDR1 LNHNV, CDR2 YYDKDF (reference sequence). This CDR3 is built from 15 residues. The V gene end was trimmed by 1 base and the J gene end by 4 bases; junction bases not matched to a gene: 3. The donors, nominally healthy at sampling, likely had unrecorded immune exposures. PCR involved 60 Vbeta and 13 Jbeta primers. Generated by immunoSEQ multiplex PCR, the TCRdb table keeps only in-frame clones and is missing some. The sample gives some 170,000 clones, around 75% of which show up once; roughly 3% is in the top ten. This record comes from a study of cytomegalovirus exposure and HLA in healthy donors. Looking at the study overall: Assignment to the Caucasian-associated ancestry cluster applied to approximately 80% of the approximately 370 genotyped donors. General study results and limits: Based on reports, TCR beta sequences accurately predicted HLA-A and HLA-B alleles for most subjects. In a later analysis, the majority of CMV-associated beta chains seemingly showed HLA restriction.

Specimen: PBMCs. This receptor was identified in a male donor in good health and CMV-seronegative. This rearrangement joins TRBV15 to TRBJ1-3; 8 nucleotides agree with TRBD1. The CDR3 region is CATSRGRGHGNTIYF. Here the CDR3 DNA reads TGTGCCACCAGCAGAGGCAGGGGGCACGGAAACACCATATATTTT.